The 31 T cell receptor beta chains in this list originate from one sample, sequenced in a study of early T cells in non-severe SARS-CoV-2 infection. TCRdb ran MiXCR on the 5' RACE reads and lists one entry per CDR3 protein. The sample has about 83,000 distinct CDR3 sequences; roughly an eighth are singletons. Sequencing used whole blood. These receptors were obtained from an adult who was a healthcare worker with PCR-confirmed SARS-CoV-2 infection or an uninfected control (not recorded which).

Ten or more counts support this clonotype. The rearrangement joins TRBV11-2 to TRBJ1-5, with D unclear. The V gene's germline CDR1 is SGHAT and CDR2 FQNNGV. The CDR3 is 15 residues long. The V end lost 1 base, the J end lost 3 bases, and 10 bases lay between the germline ends. CDR3 nucleotide sequence: TGTGCCAGCAGCTTAGTAGGACTGAACAATCAGCCCCAGCATTTT. Its protein is CASSLVGLNNQPQHF.

This clonotype turned up a few times. The gene calls are TRBV20-1 and TRBJ1-3, with TRBD1 identical over 7 bases. Germline assignment: CDR1 DFQATT and CDR2 SNEGSKA (reference sequence). The V segment lost 6 bases and the J segment 6 bases; nucleotides outside the gene matches: 14. The CDR3 loop spans 15 amino acids. Here the CDR3 DNA reads TGCAGTGCCCCCGACGTCGGGACAGAGAAAAACACCATATATTTT. Encoded protein: CSAPDVGTEKNTIYF.

The rearrangement uses TRBV5-6 and TRBJ1-4, with no clear D. The CDR3 has 15 residues. V was clipped by 1 base and J by 4 bases, with 11 bases between them. Germline V gives CDR1 SGHDT, CDR2 YYEEEE. The CDR3 is CASSLIGRLNEKLFF. The DNA of the CDR3 is TGTGCCAGCAGCTTGATCGGCCGGCTTAATGAAAAACTGTTTTTT.

The chain is built from TRBV30 and TRBJ2-1; D uncertain. This CDR3 has 14 amino acids. Per germline, CDR1 GTSNPN and CDR2 SVGIG (reference sequence). Between the trimmed V and J ends, which lost 4 bases and 5 bases, there was a span of 15 bases. CDR3 DNA: TGTGCCTGGAATGATCGGGCCATCGACAATGAGCAGTTCTTC. It translates to CAWNDRAIDNEQFF.

As to this clonotype: A much larger clone lies a single base off, so this may be a read error. The CDR3 DNA is TGTGCCAGCTCACCCCGACAGGGCTCCTACAAGCAGTACTTC. It encodes CASSPRQGSYKQYF. The rearrangement links TRBV18 to TRBJ2-7; 7 positions agree with TRBD1. The germline V gene has CDR1 KGHSH and CDR2 LQKENI. CDR3 length equals 14 residues.

J is TRBJ2-1 and V is TRBV5-1; possibly TRBD2 for D (6 bases). The CDR3 spans 15 residues. CDR1 SGHRS and CDR2 YFSETQ come from the germline V gene. V was clipped by 1 base and J by 3 bases, with 11 bases between them. The CDR3 sequence is CASSLISGDYNEQFF. The CDR3 nucleotides are TGCGCCAGCAGCTTGATTAGCGGAGACTACAATGAGCAGTTCTTC.

At least ten counts were recorded for this clonotype. The V gene is TRBV7-6, the J gene TRBJ1-1, with 7 bases that match TRBD1. V gave up 5 bases and J gave up 2 bases; unmatched junction bases: 8. Germline assignment: CDR1 SGHVS and CDR2 FNYEAQ. This CDR3 contains 15 residues. The CDR3 loop is CASSPRDSLNTEAFF. The DNA of the CDR3 is TGTGCCAGCAGCCCCCGGGACAGTTTAAACACTGAAGCTTTCTTT.

The gene calls are TRBV20-1 and TRBJ1-4; a weak D match, TRBD1 (5 bases). V shed 6 bases and J shed 16 bases, with 15 bases lying between them. CDR1 and CDR2 (germline): DFQATT, SNEGSKA (reference sequence). CDR3 size: 10 residues. The CDR3 region has the DNA TGCAGTGCCCCAGGAGGGGCAGAGTTTTTT. Translated, it gives CSAPGGAEFF.

Ten or more counts support this clonotype. The chain joins TRBV11-2 to TRBJ1-6; no definite D call. Trimming shortened V by 1 base and J by 6 bases, and 13 bases separated the two germline ends. The germline CDR1 and CDR2 sequences are SGHAT and FQNNGV. CDR3 length: 16 residues. The CDR3 DNA reads TGTGCCAGCAGCTTAGGATACAGAACTTCTAATTCACCCCTCCACTTT. This translates into CASSLGYRTSNSPLHF.

The V gene is TRBV7-3, the J gene TRBJ1-1; a weak D match, TRBD1 (5 bases). The V gene's germline CDR1 is SGHTA and CDR2 FQGTGA. Trimming stripped 2 bases from V and 5 bases from J, with 9 bases between. CDR3 size: 13 residues. Here the CDR3 reads CASSLAGITEAFF. CDR3 nucleotide sequence: TGTGCCAGCAGCTTAGCAGGGATAACTGAAGCTTTCTTT. Full variable domain (rest looked up from reference TRBV7-3 and TRBJ1-1): GAGVSQTPSNKVTEKGKYVELRCDPISGHTALYWYRQSLGQGPEFLIYFQGTGAADDSGLPNDRFFAVRPEGSVSTLKIQRTERGDSAVYLCASSLAGITEAFFGQGTRLTVV.

The rearrangement joins TRBV5-1 to TRBJ2-5, with TRBD2 matching over 7 bases. Germline V gives CDR1 SGHRS, CDR2 YFSETQ. The CDR3 covers 14 residues. J gave up 3 bases and V 4 bases, and 6 bases lay outside the gene matches. This CDR3 reads CASSPGGPEETQYF. The CDR3 coding sequence is TGCGCCAGCAGCCCGGGAGGTCCGGAAGAGACCCAGTACTTC.

V is TRBV29-1 and J is TRBJ2-3; D is possibly TRBD1 (5 bases). The CDR3 contains 17 residues. The V gene lost 0 bases and the J gene lost 2 bases, with 18 bases spanning the gap. Germline V gene lookup returns CDR1 SQVTM and CDR2 ANQGSEA. CDR3 in amino acids: CSVEDRYRQGTTDTQYF. In DNA form, the CDR3 reads TGCAGCGTTGAAGATCGTTACCGTCAGGGCACCACAGATACGCAGTATTTT.

This clonotype was detected only a few times. The V and J genes are TRBV10-2 and TRBJ2-1; 11 nucleotides align to TRBD2. V trimming: 1 base; J trimming: 12 bases; junction bases outside the gene matches: 11. This CDR3 region has 16 residues. In germline, CDR1 is WSHSY, CDR2 SAAADI. The CDR3 protein is CASSEFLAGGLGRQFF. The CDR3 DNA follows: TGCGCCAGCAGTGAGTTCCTAGCGGGGGGCTTAGGTCGGCAGTTCTTC.

The gene calls are TRBV4-1 and TRBJ2-7; the D gene is possibly TRBD2 (5 bases). Trimming cost V 1 base and J 6 bases, with 22 bases left between them. This CDR3 has 17 residues. CDR1 is MGHRA and CDR2 is YSYEKL in the germline V gene. The CDR3 nucleotides are TGCGCCAGCAGCCAAGGGCCCGGGGTCGACCTCCGGGGCGAGCAGTACTTC. Translation: CASSQGPGVDLRGEQYF.

The rearrangement uses TRBV6-6 and TRBJ2-7, with D hard to call. CDR1 is MNHNY, CDR2 SVGAGI, per germline (reference sequence). The V end lost 4 bases, the J end lost 0 bases, and 13 bases lay between the germline ends. The CDR3 is made up of 15 amino acids. Here the CDR3 DNA reads TGTGCCAGCAGTTCCCCTACCCTTAGCTCCTACGAGCAGTACTTC. Encoded protein: CASSSPTLSSYEQYF.

This clonotype was recorded many times. The chain is built from TRBV6-1 and TRBJ2-2; D possibly corresponds to TRBD1 (5 bases). The CDR3 is 15 residues long. The V end lost 8 bases, the J end lost 2 bases, and 15 bases lay between the germline ends. Per the germline V gene, CDR1 is MNHNS and CDR2 is SASEGT. CDR3 nucleotides: TGTGCCAGCTCGGCCCCGACAGTTAACACCGGGGAGCTGTTTTTT. The encoded protein is CASSAPTVNTGELFF.

This clonotype was detected many times. The rearrangement joins TRBV7-2 to TRBJ2-1; 8 nucleotides match TRBD2. Germline values: CDR1 SGHTA, CDR2 FQGNSA. Trimming at V came to 7 bases and at J to 9 bases, leaving 14 bases not matched to a gene. CDR3 length equals 15 residues. The DNA for the CDR3 is TGTGCCAGCACCCCCGTGCGGGGGGCCCGGGGTGAGCAGTTCTTC. This gives the protein CASTPVRGARGEQFF.

For the CDR3, the DNA is TGTGCCAGCAGCTTAACGGCAGGGTCGATGGGAGCTGAAGCTTTCTTT. Protein: CASSLTAGSMGAEAFF. The V call is TRBV7-3, the J call TRBJ1-1; possibly TRBD1 for D (5 bases). Germline lookup yields CDR1 SGHTA and CDR2 FQGTGA. CDR3 size: 16 residues. V was shortened by 0 bases and J by 6 bases, with 17 bases between the two germline ends. The full variable domain, completed using reference TRBV7-3 and TRBJ1-1, is GAGVSQTPSNKVTEKGKYVELRCDPISGHTALYWYRQSLGQGPEFLIYFQGTGAADDSGLPNDRFFAVRPEGSVSTLKIQRTERGDSAVYLCASSLTAGSMGAEAFFGQGTRLTVV.

This clonotype was found many times. The rearrangement joins TRBV9 to TRBJ2-2; 8 positions match TRBD2. Germline CDR1 SGDLS, CDR2 YYNGEE. The CDR3 has 17 amino acids. V lost 0 bases and J lost 7; bases outside the gene matches: 11. This CDR3 is CASSVVKAGAGNGELFF. CDR3 nucleotides: TGTGCCAGCAGCGTAGTTAAAGCGGGGGCCGGTAACGGGGAGCTGTTTTTT.

Many counts were recorded for this clonotype. The genes are TRBV7-8 and TRBJ1-2, with D possibly matching TRBD1 (6 bases). The CDR3 totals 15 residues. Trimming shortened V by 6 bases and J by 1 base, and 15 bases separated the two germline ends. Germline CDR1 is SGHVS and CDR2 is FQNEAQ. CDR3 in amino acids: CASSHRVPFNYGYTF. Written as DNA, the CDR3 is TGTGCCAGCAGTCACAGGGTTCCATTTAACTATGGCTACACCTTC.

This clonotype was seen many times. The chain recombines TRBV24-1 with TRBJ1-4, with D possibly being TRBD1 (5 bases). The V end lost 6 bases, the J end lost 6 bases, and 16 bases lay between the germline ends. The germline gives CDR1 KGHDR, CDR2 SFDVKD. The CDR3 runs to 15 residues. The CDR3 nucleotides read TGTGCCACCAGTAAATCGGGGCAACCGGATGAAAAACTGTTTTTT. It yields the protein CATSKSGQPDEKLFF.

In this sample, this clonotype turned up a few times. V usage is TRBV29-1 and J usage is TRBJ2-5; 8 bases are a match to TRBD1. V shed 5 bases, J shed 1 base, and the junction held 6 bases outside the gene matches. Per the germline V gene, CDR1 is SQVTM and CDR2 is ANQGSEA. CDR3 length: 14 amino acids. In DNA form, the CDR3 reads TGCAGCGTTTTCGGACAGGGCTTCCAAGAGACCCAGTACTTC. Its protein is CSVFGQGFQETQYF.

This clonotype has ten or more counts. The chain combines TRBV20-1 with TRBJ2-3, with TRBD2 matching over 10 bases. The CDR3 loop spans 14 amino acids. Germline trimming cut 6 bases from V and 7 bases from J; bases unmatched to any gene: 10. Germline V gene lookup returns CDR1 DFQATT and CDR2 SNEGSKA (reference sequence). The CDR3 region is CSASSGGALNTQYF. The DNA for the CDR3 is TGCAGTGCGTCGAGCGGGGGGGCTCTCAATACGCAGTATTTT.

In its sample, this clonotype was seen many times. The chain recombines TRBV6-2 or TRBV6-3 with TRBJ2-7; 12 nucleotides match TRBD2. The CDR3 is 17 amino acids. Germline trimming cut 2 bases from V and 0 bases from J; bases unmatched to any gene: 5. Germline CDR1 is MNHEY and CDR2 is SVGEGT. CDR3 protein: CASSYRTSGAYSYEQYF. DNA for the CDR3: TGTGCCAGCAGTTACAGGACTAGCGGGGCCTACTCCTACGAGCAGTACTTC.

The J gene is TRBJ2-1, the V gene TRBV6-5, with D possibly TRBD1 on 6 matching bases. Germline V gives CDR1 MNHEY, CDR2 SVGAGI. This CDR3 spans 16 amino acids. Trimming cost V 4 bases and J 0 bases, with 13 bases left between them. The CDR3 DNA is TGTGCCAGCAGTTCCCCACGCAGGGGCTCCTACAATGAGCAGTTCTTC. Translation: CASSSPRRGSYNEQFF.

The rearrangement joins TRBV20-1 to TRBJ2-1, with D possibly called TRBD1 or TRBD2 (5 bases each). V shed 0 bases and J shed 7 bases, with 19 bases lying between them. Germline V gene sequence: CDR1 DFQATT, CDR2 SNEGSKA (reference sequence). The CDR3 is 16 amino acids. In nucleotides, the CDR3 is TGCAGTGCTAGAGATATCCCCCGGGGCTTTAGGAATGAGCAGTTCTTC. Its protein product is CSARDIPRGFRNEQFF.

V gene TRBV10-3 combines with J gene TRBJ2-1; 8 nucleotides agree with TRBD1. CDR1 is ENHRY and CDR2 is SYGVKD in the germline V gene. The CDR3 contains 14 residues. The ends lost 4 bases at V and 6 bases at J; junction bases unmatched: 5. CDR3 sequence: CAISVTGAPNEQFF. The DNA of the CDR3 is TGTGCCATCAGTGTGACAGGGGCCCCCAATGAGCAGTTCTTC.

This clonotype was seen repeatedly, ten times or more. This chain uses TRBV5-6 with TRBJ2-2, with 7 bases matching TRBD1. The CDR3 is made up of 15 amino acids. The germline V gene encodes CDR1 SGHDT and CDR2 YYEEEE. The V and J ends lost 4 bases and 3 bases, in that order; junction bases with no gene match: 6. This CDR3 is CASSVPGQHTGELFF. The CDR3 DNA reads as TGTGCCAGCAGCGTACCGGGACAGCACACCGGGGAGCTGTTTTTT.

This clonotype turned up a few times. V and J are TRBV29-1 and TRBJ2-7, with TRBD1 identical over 9 bases. After removal of 4 bases from V and 3 bases from J, the junction contained 7 bases not matched to a gene. This CDR3 comprises 14 residues. Germline loops: CDR1 SQVTM, CDR2 ANQGSEA. Here the CDR3 DNA reads TGCAGCGTTGGAAACAGGGGGCAATTCTACGAGCAGTACTTC. This gives the protein CSVGNRGQFYEQYF.

This clonotype was counted between two and nine times. The CDR3 sequence is CASSPTEYNEQFF. The CDR3 nucleotides are TGTGCCAGCAGCCCGACAGAATACAATGAGCAGTTCTTC. The chain links TRBV7-8 to TRBJ2-1, with a tentative D call TRBD1 (5 bases). V was clipped by 5 bases and J by 4 bases, with 9 bases between them. This CDR3 region has 13 residues. Per germline, CDR1 SGHVS and CDR2 FQNEAQ.

This clonotype has at least ten counts. CDR3 amino acids: CASSRPAGGRYNEQFF. The CDR3 region has the DNA TGTGCCAGCAGCCGCCCGGCGGGGGGCCGGTACAATGAGCAGTTCTTC. J is TRBJ2-1 and V is TRBV6-5, with TRBD2 matching over 8 bases. V was clipped by 6 bases and J by 4 bases; unmatched bases: 11. The CDR3 consists of 16 residues. Germline CDR1 MNHEY, CDR2 SVGAGI.